A single sample is the source of the 19 T cell receptor beta chains below, sequenced in a study of blood T cell repertoires in COVID-19. Here immunoSEQ multiplex PCR was the method, and the copy in TCRdb shows in-frame clones only, minus some. The repertoire holds over 70,000 clones, with 85% to 95% as singletons. Sample: peripheral blood. All receptors come from a human donor with active COVID-19. The donor label of this sample is uncertain.

This sequence joins TRBV6-1 and TRBJ1-1; TRBD1 matches 8 bases. The V segment lost 10 bases and the J segment 5 bases; nucleotides outside the gene matches: 12. CDR3 size: 14 residues. Germline loops: CDR1 MNHNS, CDR2 SASEGT. CDR3 nucleotides: TGTGCCACCTGCAAGACAGGGGATGGGACTGAAGCTTTCTTT. Amino acids: CATCKTGDGTEAFF.

The CDR3 DNA sequence: TGTGCTAGTGCTTATGCAGCGGGGGGGCCGGGAGATACGCAGTATTTT. The encoded protein is CASAYAAGGPGDTQYF. The rearrangement uses TRBV12-5 and TRBJ2-3; 10 bases fit TRBD2. The CDR3 covers 16 residues. The germline V gene encodes CDR1 LGHNT and CDR2 FRNRAP. With V trimmed by 7 bases and J by 5 bases, 12 bases remained unmatched.

The chain recombines TRBV5-1 with TRBJ1-2; 12 positions agree with TRBD1. Germline assignment: CDR1 SGHRS and CDR2 YFSETQ. Trimming took 4 bases from V and 2 from J; bases not matched to a gene: 6. The CDR3 runs 16 residues. The CDR3 DNA is TGCGCCAGCAGCACCGGGACAGGGGGCGCAAACTATGGCTACACCTTC. This gives the protein CASSTGTGGANYGYTF. Full variable domain (missing parts from reference TRBV5-1 and TRBJ1-2): KAGVTQTPRYLIKTRGQQVTLSCSPISGHRSVSWYQQTPGQGLQFLFEYFSETQRNKGNFPGRFSGRQFSNSRSEMNVSTLELGDSALYLCASSTGTGGANYGYTFGSGTRLTVV.

This rearrangement joins TRBV6-5 to TRBJ1-1, with D possibly matching TRBD1 (6 bases). From germline, CDR1 is MNHEY and CDR2 SVGAGI. Trimming stripped 2 bases from V and 7 bases from J, with 17 bases between. The CDR3 runs to 15 residues. The CDR3 protein is CASSYITGLRDEAFF. CDR3 nucleotide sequence: TGTGCCAGCAGTTACATTACAGGGTTGAGGGATGAAGCTTTCTTT.

V is TRBV2 and J is TRBJ2-1; D call uncertain. Germline loops: CDR1 SNHLY, CDR2 FYNNEI. V was trimmed by 6 bases and J by 0 bases, leaving 21 bases between them. This CDR3 is built from 18 residues. CDR3 DNA: TGTGCCAGCAGCATCCCCAGGTTTGACCTGAGCTCCTACAATGAGCAGTTCTTC. This codes for CASSIPRFDLSSYNEQFF. The whole variable domain, filled in from reference TRBV2 and TRBJ2-1, reads EPEVTQTPSHQVTQMGQEVILRCVPISNHLYFYWYRQILGQKVEFLVSFYNNEISEKSEIFDDQFSVERPDGSNFTLKIRSTKLEDSAMYFCASSIPRFDLSSYNEQFFGPGTRLTVL.

V is TRBV3-1 (or the pseudogene TRBV3-2) and J is TRBJ1-2; D gene unclear. Germline loops: CDR1 LGHDT, CDR2 YNNKEL (reference sequence). V was clipped by 0 bases and J by 4 bases, with 9 bases between them. The CDR3 has 14 amino acids. The chain's CDR3 is CASSQEGESYGYTF. For the CDR3, the DNA is TGTGCCAGCAGCCAAGAAGGAGAAAGCTATGGCTACACCTTC.

The CDR3 sequence: CAISGETWGGTQYF. The CDR3 DNA is TGTGCCATCAGTGGGGAGACCTGGGGAGGGACCCAGTACTTC. The chain links TRBV10-3 to TRBJ2-5; weak D call: TRBD2 (6 bases). CDR1 and CDR2 from the germline V gene are ENHRY and SYGVKD. Trimming took 4 bases from V and 7 from J, leaving 16 bases between them. The CDR3 is made up of 14 amino acids.

V and J are TRBV7-9 and TRBJ2-7, with a possible D match to TRBD1 (6 bases). Germline V gives CDR1 SEHNR, CDR2 FQNEAQ (reference sequence). V lost 4 bases and J 6 bases, leaving 10 bases between the germline ends. The CDR3 runs 12 residues. The CDR3, as DNA: TGTGCCAGCAGCTACACAGGGTTCGAGCAGTACTTC. Protein: CASSYTGFEQYF.

The chain recombines TRBV18 with TRBJ1-1; D gene ambiguous. V was shortened by 3 bases and J by 5 bases, with 10 bases between the two germline ends. The CDR3 is 13 residues long. Germline-derived CDR1 and CDR2 are KGHSH and LQKENI. The CDR3 is CASSPSGRTEAFF. The CDR3 nucleotides are TGTGCCAGCTCACCCTCGGGGAGAACTGAAGCTTTCTTT.

The chain joins TRBV9 to TRBJ2-2; 12 nucleotides agree with TRBD2. Germline V CDR1 and CDR2: SGDLS, YYNGEE. The junction had 2 bases not matched to a gene; V was cut back by 0 bases and J by 2 bases. CDR3 length: 17 amino acids. CDR3 sequence (DNA): TGTGCCAGCAGCGTAGCACTAGCGGGGGGCAACACCGGGGAGCTGTTTTTT. It codes for CASSVALAGGNTGELFF.

CDR3 protein: CASSLSPHGVTGNEQFF. In DNA, the CDR3 is TGTGCCAGCAGCCTATCCCCCCACGGGGTAACGGGGAATGAGCAGTTCTTC. V is TRBV7-2 and J is TRBJ2-1; D might be TRBD2 (5 bases). Trimming pared 5 bases from V and 7 bases from J, leaving 24 bases between. The germline gives CDR1 SGHTA, CDR2 FQGNSA. This CDR3 spans 17 amino acids. Full variable domain (missing parts from reference TRBV7-2 and TRBJ2-1): GAGVSQSPSNKVTEKGKDVELRCDPISGHTALYWYRQSLGQGLEFLIYFQGNSAPDKSGLPSDRFSAERTGGSVSTLTIQRTQQEDSAVYLCASSLSPHGVTGNEQFFGPGTRLTVL.

This clone was picked up a small number of times. V gene TRBV12-5 combines with J gene TRBJ2-1; 10 bases are shared with TRBD1. V dropped 2 bases and J dropped 10; count of bases not matched to a gene: 17. The CDR3 length is 18 residues. CDR1 and CDR2 from the germline V gene are LGHNT and FRNRAP. The CDR3 loop reads CASGLLTPGQGRSWEQFF. CDR3 sequence (DNA): TGTGCTAGTGGTTTGTTAACTCCGGGACAGGGGAGATCGTGGGAGCAGTTCTTC.

The chain combines TRBV4-1 with TRBJ2-3; D possibly corresponds to TRBD1 (5 bases). Per germline, CDR1 MGHRA and CDR2 YSYEKL. V lost 0 bases to trimming and J lost 1 base, with 17 bases between them. The CDR3 is 18 residues long. The CDR3 spells CASSQEWDKGLGTDTQYF. For the CDR3, the DNA is TGCGCCAGCAGCCAAGAATGGGATAAGGGGCTGGGCACAGATACGCAGTATTTT.

This chain uses TRBV25-1 with TRBJ2-2, with 9 nucleotides matching TRBD1. Per the germline V gene, CDR1 is MGHDK and CDR2 is SYGVNS. This CDR3 is built from 14 residues. The J segment lost 4 bases and the V segment lost 6 bases, leaving 3 bases of the junction unmatched. CDR3 sequence (DNA): TGTGCCAGCAGGACAGGGGGTTTCACCGGGGAGCTGTTTTTT. Its translation is CASRTGGFTGELFF.

This clone was observed at least ten times. V usage is TRBV6-4 and J usage is TRBJ2-1; the match to TRBD2 covers 11 bases. Germline CDR1 reads MRHNA; CDR2 reads SNTAGT. The trim removed 0 bases at V and 6 bases at J, leaving 1 base unmatched. This CDR3 region has 15 residues. CDR3 DNA: TGTGCCAGCAGTGACTCTAGCGGGGGGGCCAATGAGCAGTTCTTC. Amino acids: CASSDSSGGANEQFF.

This sequence joins TRBV5-6 and TRBJ2-1; maybe TRBD2 (5 bases). The germline gives CDR1 SGHDT, CDR2 YYEEEE. Trimming left V 2 bases short and J 3 bases short, with 12 bases between. This CDR3 is 15 amino acids long. CDR3 loop: CASSLGLAGYNEQFF. CDR3 sequence (DNA): TGTGCCAGCAGCTTAGGGCTAGCTGGCTACAATGAGCAGTTCTTC.

The chain combines TRBV18 with TRBJ2-1, with 8 bases matching TRBD2. CDR3 length: 15 amino acids. CDR1 and CDR2 (germline): KGHSH, LQKENI. V was clipped by 10 bases and J by 7 bases; unmatched bases: 15. This CDR3 reads CATAPSVAGKNEQFF. The CDR3 DNA reads as TGTGCCACCGCACCATCGGTAGCGGGGAAGAATGAGCAGTTCTTC.

The V call is TRBV5-5, the J call TRBJ1-5; TRBD1 agrees at 7 bases. Trimming at V came to 6 bases and at J to 4 bases, leaving 16 bases not matched to a gene. CDR3 length: 17 amino acids. CDR1 and CDR2 from the germline V gene are SGHKS and YYEKEE (reference sequence). The CDR3 nucleotides read TGTGCCAGCACCCGGGAGCCCCGACAGGGACAGAATCAGCCCCAGCATTTT. It codes for CASTREPRQGQNQPQHF. Using reference TRBV5-5 and TRBJ1-5 for the parts outside the CDR3, the full variable domain is DAGVTQSPTHLIKTRGQQVTLRCSPISGHKSVSWYQQVLGQGPQFIFQYYEKEERGRGNFPDRFSARQFPNYSSELNVNALLLGDSALYLCASTREPRQGQNQPQHFGDGTRLSIL.

This chain joins TRBV4-2 and TRBJ2-1, with 9 bases that match TRBD2. From germline, CDR1 is LGHNA and CDR2 YNFKEQ. With 0 bases clipped from V and 8 bases from J, the junction kept 11 bases outside the gene matches. This CDR3 region has 17 residues. CDR3 bases: TGTGCCAGCAGCCAAGATAGGGCTAGCGGGATTCGCGATGAGCAGTTCTTC. Translating gives CASSQDRASGIRDEQFF.